This T cell receptor (beta chain) was identified during a study of shared clonotypes between healthy human individuals. Whole-study findings and limits: Among several donors, around 5% of naive CD4 clonotypes were found in common.

As concerns this clone: Its specificity is not known.

The CDR3 runs to 15 residues. V trimming: 4 bases; J trimming: 2 bases; junction bases outside the gene matches: 4. The germline V gene encodes CDR1 SGHTA and CDR2 FQGNSA. Clones were read by immunoSEQ multiplex PCR, and TCRdb kept only the in-frame ones, dropping some. Of more than 1.2 million clones in the sample, approximately 98.5% were seen once. There were only Caucasian adults among the donors, and all lived in Nashville, Tennessee. This TCR was sampled from a young man in good health. Sequencing was performed on naive CD4+ T cells sorted from blood. Indicated subset: CD45RA+ positively selected. The chain joins TRBV7-2 to TRBJ2-7; 11 bases match TRBD2. CDR3 protein: CASSSRLAGTYEQYF. The CDR3 DNA follows: TGTGCCAGCAGCTCCCGACTAGCGGGAACCTACGAGCAGTACTTC.